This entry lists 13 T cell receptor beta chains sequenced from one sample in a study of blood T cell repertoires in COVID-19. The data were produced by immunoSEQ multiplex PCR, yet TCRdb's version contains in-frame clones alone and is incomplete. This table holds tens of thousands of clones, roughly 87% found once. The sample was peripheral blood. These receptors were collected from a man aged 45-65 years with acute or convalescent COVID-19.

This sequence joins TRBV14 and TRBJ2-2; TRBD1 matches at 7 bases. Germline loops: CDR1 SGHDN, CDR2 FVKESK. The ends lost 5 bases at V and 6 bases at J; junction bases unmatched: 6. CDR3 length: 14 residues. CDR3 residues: CASSRGRGAGELFF. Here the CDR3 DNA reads TGTGCCAGCAGCAGGGGGCGAGGGGCCGGGGAGCTGTTTTTT.

CDR3 residues: CASSTERGGEGINYGYTF. DNA of the CDR3: TGTGCCAGCAGCACTGAACGAGGAGGGGAAGGGATTAACTATGGCTACACCTTC. The chain uses TRBV21-1 and TRBJ1-2. TRBV21-1 is a known pseudogene. The CDR3 is 18 residues long.

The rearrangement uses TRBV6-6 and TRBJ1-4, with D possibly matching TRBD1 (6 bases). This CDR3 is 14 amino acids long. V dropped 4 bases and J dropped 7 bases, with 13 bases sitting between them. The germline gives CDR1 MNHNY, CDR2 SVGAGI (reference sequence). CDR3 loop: CASSWGGRSEKLFF. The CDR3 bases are TGTGCCAGCAGTTGGGGGGGGCGAAGTGAAAAACTGTTTTTT.

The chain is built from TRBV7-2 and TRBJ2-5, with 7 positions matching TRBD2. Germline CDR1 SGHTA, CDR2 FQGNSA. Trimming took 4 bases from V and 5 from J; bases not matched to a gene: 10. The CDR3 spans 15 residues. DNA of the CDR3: TGTGCCAGCAGCTCCCGGACTAGTGCGGCGGAGACCCAGTACTTC. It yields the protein CASSSRTSAAETQYF.

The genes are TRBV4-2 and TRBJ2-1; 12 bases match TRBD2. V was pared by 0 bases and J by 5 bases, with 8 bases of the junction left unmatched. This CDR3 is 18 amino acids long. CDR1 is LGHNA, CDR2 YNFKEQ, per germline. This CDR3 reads CASSQDGASGRVNNEQFF. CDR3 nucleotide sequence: TGTGCCAGCAGCCAAGATGGGGCTAGCGGGAGGGTTAACAATGAGCAGTTCTTC.

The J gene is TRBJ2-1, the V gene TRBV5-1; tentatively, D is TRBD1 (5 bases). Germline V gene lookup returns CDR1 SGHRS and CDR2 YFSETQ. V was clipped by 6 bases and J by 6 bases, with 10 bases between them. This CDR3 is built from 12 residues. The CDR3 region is CASKGRANEQFF. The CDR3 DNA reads TGCGCCAGCAAGGGCAGGGCCAATGAGCAGTTCTTC.

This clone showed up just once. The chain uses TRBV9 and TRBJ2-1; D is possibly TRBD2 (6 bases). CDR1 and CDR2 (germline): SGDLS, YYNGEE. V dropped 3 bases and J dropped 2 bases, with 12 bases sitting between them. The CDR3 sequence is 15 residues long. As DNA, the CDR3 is TGTGCCAGCAGCGGGGGCGCTAGCGCCTACAATGAGCAGTTCTTC. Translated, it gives CASSGGASAYNEQFF.

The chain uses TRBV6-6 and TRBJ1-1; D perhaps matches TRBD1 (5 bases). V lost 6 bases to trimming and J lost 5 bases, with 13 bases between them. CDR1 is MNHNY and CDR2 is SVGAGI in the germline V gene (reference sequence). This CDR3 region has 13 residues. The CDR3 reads CASRIMGQTEAFF. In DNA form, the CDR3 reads TGTGCCAGCAGGATCATGGGGCAGACTGAAGCTTTCTTT.

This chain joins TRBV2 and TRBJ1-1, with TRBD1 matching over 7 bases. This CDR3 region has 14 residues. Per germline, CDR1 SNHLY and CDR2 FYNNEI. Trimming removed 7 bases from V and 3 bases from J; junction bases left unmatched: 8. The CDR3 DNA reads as TGTGCCAGCATCCCGACAGGGACGGACACTGAAGCTTTCTTT. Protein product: CASIPTGTDTEAFF.

The CDR3 bases are TGTGCCAGCAGCCATAGACTGTCCTACGAGCAGTACTTC. Translated: CASSHRLSYEQYF. The chain has TRBV11-1 and TRBJ2-7, with unresolved D. This CDR3 is built from 13 residues. Germline loops: CDR1 SGHAT, CDR2 FQDESV (reference sequence). The V end lost 5 bases, the J end lost 1 base, and 9 bases lay between the germline ends.

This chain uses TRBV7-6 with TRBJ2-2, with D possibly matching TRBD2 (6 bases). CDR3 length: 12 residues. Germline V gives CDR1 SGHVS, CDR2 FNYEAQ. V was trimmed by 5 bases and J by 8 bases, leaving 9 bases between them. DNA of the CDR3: TGTGCCAGCAGCCCCCGGGGGGGGGAGCTGTTTTTT. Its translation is CASSPRGGELFF.

In nucleotides, the CDR3 is TGCGCCAGCAGCCAGGGGCGGACCTATGGCTACACCTTC. This codes for CASSQGRTYGYTF. This sequence joins TRBV4-3 and TRBJ1-2; D is perhaps TRBD1 (5 bases). Looked up from germline, CDR1 is LGHNA and CDR2 is YSLEER. This CDR3 has 13 amino acids. V shed 3 bases and J shed 4 bases, with 9 bases lying between them.

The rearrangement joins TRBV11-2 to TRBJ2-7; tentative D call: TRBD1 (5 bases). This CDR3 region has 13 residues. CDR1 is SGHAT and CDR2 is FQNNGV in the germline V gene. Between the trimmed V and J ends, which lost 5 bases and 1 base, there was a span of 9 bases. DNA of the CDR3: TGTGCCAGCAGCACGACAGCTTCCTACGAGCAGTACTTC. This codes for CASSTTASYEQYF.